This TCR beta chain was found in a study of T cells in Graves' hyperthyroidism and ophthalmopathy. The source material, RNA transcripts, was used to amplify TCR beta CDR3 regions. When the TCR CDR3 underwent first-round RT-PCR, the HTBI primer set was used. TCRdb itself ran the multiplex PCR reads through MiXCR, one entry per CDR3 protein. The repertoire consists of over 700,000 distinct CDR3 sequences, with 35% to 40% occurring once and the leading ten covering 7% to 10%. The V segment lost 9 bases and the J segment 3 bases; nucleotides outside the gene matches: 5. Per germline, CDR1 MNHEY and CDR2 SMNVEV (reference sequence). The CDR3 is 12 amino acids.

The chain combines TRBV27 with TRBJ2-7; the match to TRBD2 covers 7 bases. Sequenced material: blood. This TCR came from a man between 18 and 35 years old with Graves' hyperthyroidism. Here the CDR3 reads CARRDYLYEQYF. CDR3 nucleotides: TGTGCCAGACGGGACTACCTCTACGAGCAGTACTTC.